The rows below give T cell receptor beta chains drawn from one sample of a study of identical twins. TCRdb recomputed calls from the 5' RACE reads with MiXCR, one row per CDR3 protein. The repertoire has a few hundred thousand distinct CDR3 sequences, more than 9% of them found once; the top ten carry 2.5% to 3.5%. These same records also appear under a second study, on yellow fever vaccine responses in identical twins.

The sample taken for sequencing was PBMCs. These receptors came from a woman in her late teens or twenties in good health. The CDR3 runs from the conserved cysteine through the conserved F or W. The D gene is left open where the match is weak. Rows give clone size only sometimes, using once, few, many, or a class for an expanded clone.

j_call | d_call | v_call | clone_size | cdr3_nt | cdr3_aa
TRBJ2-3 | TRBD2 | TRBV24-1 | few | TGTGCCACCAGTGATTTCACTAGCGGGGGAAGCACAGATACGCAGTATTTT | CATSDFTSGGSTDTQYF
TRBJ2-7 | - | TRBV27 | - | TGTGCCAGCAGTTTATCTGAACTAGCTTACGAGCAGTACTTC | CASSLSELAYEQYF
TRBJ2-3 | TRBD2 | TRBV18 | - | TGTGCCAGCTGCCGGACTAGCGGCCCGACAGATACGCAGTATTTT | CASCRTSGPTDTQYF
TRBJ2-3 | - | TRBV9 | many | TGTGCCAGCAGCCGAGGGTCTAGTTCCGATACGCAGTATTTT | CASSRGSSSDTQYF
TRBJ2-1 | - | TRBV7-9 | few | TGTGCCAGCAGCGACCCCTCCCAAGGGAATGAGCAGTTCTTC | CASSDPSQGNEQFF
TRBJ1-4 | TRBD1 | TRBV20-1 | few | TGCAGTGCTATGACAGGGGGAAAACTGTTTTTT | CSAMTGGKLFF
TRBJ2-7 | TRBD1 | TRBV28 | many | TGTGCCAGCAGTTCCCATGGGACAGGTTTAGGCTCCGAGCAGTACTTC | CASSSHGTGLGSEQYF
TRBJ2-3 | - | TRBV27 | - | TGTGCCAGCAGTTTATCCGTTGGGCGGGTTACAGATACGCAGTATTTT | CASSLSVGRVTDTQYF
TRBJ2-7 | TRBD2 | TRBV24-1 | many | TGTGCCACCAGTGGCGGGAAGACTAGCAACTACGAGCAGTACTTC | CATSGGKTSNYEQYF
TRBJ2-3 | TRBD2 | TRBV9 | few | TGTGCCAGCAGCGTAGACCCTAGCGGGAGGGGGACGCAGTATTTT | CASSVDPSGRGTQYF
TRBJ2-7 | - | TRBV12-3/TRBV12-4 | - | TGTGCCAGCAGCTCTGGGGGAATGGCTTCCTACGAGCAGTACTTC | CASSSGGMASYEQYF
TRBJ2-7 | TRBD1 | TRBV28 | - | TGTGCCAGCAGCCAGAGGACAGGAGTATACCCCTACGAGCAGTACTTC | CASSQRTGVYPYEQYF
TRBJ2-7 | - | TRBV25-1 | few | TGTGCCAGCAGTGAATATGAAGCGGCCTCCTACGAGCAGTACTTC | CASSEYEAASYEQYF
TRBJ1-6 | - | TRBV28 | many | TGTGCCAGCAGATACCGCCGGGGGGAATCCCTCCACTTT | CASRYRRGESLHF
TRBJ2-3 | TRBD1 | TRBV18 | few | TGTGCCAGCTCTCAACTTGGACAGGGTGTCGGCACAGATACGCAGTATTTT | CASSQLGQGVGTDTQYF
TRBJ2-5 | - | TRBV5-1 | many | TGTGCCAGCAGCTTAGAGGGGGGAGAGACCCAGTACTTC | CASSLEGGETQYF
TRBJ2-1 | TRBD2 | TRBV11-2 | many | TGTGCCAGCAGATCTAGCGGGACGAACAATGAGCAGTTCTTC | CASRSSGTNNEQFF
TRBJ2-1 | - | TRBV7-2 | - | TGTGCCAGCAGCTTCGGGGGCAATGAGCGGTTCTTC | CASSFGGNERFF
TRBJ1-5 | TRBD1 | TRBV12-3/TRBV12-4 | few | TGTGCCAGCAGATCGACAGGGAATCAGCCCCAGCATTTT | CASRSTGNQPQHF
TRBJ2-5 | TRBD1 | TRBV28 | few | TGTGCCAGCAGGAACCCGGGACAGGGTACGAGAAAGACCCAGTACTTC | CASRNPGQGTRKTQYF
TRBJ1-4 | - | TRBV30 | few | TGTGCCTGCGCGGACGGGACTAATGAAAAACTGTTTTTT | CACADGTNEKLFF
TRBJ2-7 | - | TRBV20-1 | few | TGCAGTGCTTCTTCGACAGCTTCAACCTACGAGCAGTACTTC | CSASSTASTYEQYF
TRBJ2-2 | - | TRBV7-8 | few | TGTGCCAGCAGCTCGAAAATCCCAGGGGAAGTCCCCGGGGAGCTGTTTTTT | CASSSKIPGEVPGELFF
TRBJ2-3 | - | TRBV27 | once | TGTGCCAGCAGTTTCAGGGGAGGTGGCACAGGTACGCAGTATTTT | CASSFRGGGTGTQYF
TRBJ2-1 | TRBD2 | TRBV3-1 | few | TGTGCCAGCAGCCAAGTGGGTGGACTAGCCTACAATGAGCAGTTCTTC | CASSQVGGLAYNEQFF